This T cell receptor (beta chain) was obtained from a study of patients and donors after allogeneic stem cell transplantation. Many counts were recorded for this clonotype. TCRdb independently ran MiXCR on the RT-PCR reads; one entry per CDR3 protein. The table shows 920,000 or so distinct CDR3 sequences, with under 20% occurring only once. V was pared by 2 bases and J by 12 bases, with 14 bases between. This CDR3 has 12 residues. The V gene's germline CDR1 is MNHEY and CDR2 SVGEGT. The specimen was blood, either unsorted or a sorted T cell fraction (not recorded which). The receptor comes from a human donor who was either an allogeneic HSCT recipient or a stem cell or donor lymphocyte infusion donor (not recorded which). It is not recorded whose cells these are; they may come from a transplant donor. The genes are TRBV6-2 or TRBV6-3 and TRBJ2-7, with TRBD2 as a possible D gene (6 bases). This chain's CDR3 is CASSYGTPYRYF. DNA of the CDR3: TGTGCCAGCAGTTACGGGACTCCCTACCGGTACTTC.